This T cell receptor (beta chain) is drawn from a study of shared clonotypes between healthy human individuals. As handled by the study authors: In the immunoSEQ data, sequences were junction-only and lacked quality scores, so filtering differed. Produced via immunoSEQ multiplex PCR; TCRdb's table is partial and in-frame only. The V and J calls and clone size were taken over from that table, and D and trimming were inferred from the DNA. The table lists about 1.5 million clones, around 95% of them singletons. V was pared by 6 bases and J by 6 bases, with 14 bases between. Germline V gene sequence: CDR1 LGHNT, CDR2 FRNRAP. There are 13 residues in the CDR3.

The receptor was isolated from a man under 40 in good health. The sequenced material came from naive CD4+ T cells sorted from blood. The subset denotes: CD45RA+ positively selected. This chain uses TRBV12-5 with TRBJ1-1, with D uncertain. The DNA for the CDR3 is TGTGCTAGTGGGGTCCTGGGGAGGCCTGAAGCTTTCTTT. Amino acids: CASGVLGRPEAFF.